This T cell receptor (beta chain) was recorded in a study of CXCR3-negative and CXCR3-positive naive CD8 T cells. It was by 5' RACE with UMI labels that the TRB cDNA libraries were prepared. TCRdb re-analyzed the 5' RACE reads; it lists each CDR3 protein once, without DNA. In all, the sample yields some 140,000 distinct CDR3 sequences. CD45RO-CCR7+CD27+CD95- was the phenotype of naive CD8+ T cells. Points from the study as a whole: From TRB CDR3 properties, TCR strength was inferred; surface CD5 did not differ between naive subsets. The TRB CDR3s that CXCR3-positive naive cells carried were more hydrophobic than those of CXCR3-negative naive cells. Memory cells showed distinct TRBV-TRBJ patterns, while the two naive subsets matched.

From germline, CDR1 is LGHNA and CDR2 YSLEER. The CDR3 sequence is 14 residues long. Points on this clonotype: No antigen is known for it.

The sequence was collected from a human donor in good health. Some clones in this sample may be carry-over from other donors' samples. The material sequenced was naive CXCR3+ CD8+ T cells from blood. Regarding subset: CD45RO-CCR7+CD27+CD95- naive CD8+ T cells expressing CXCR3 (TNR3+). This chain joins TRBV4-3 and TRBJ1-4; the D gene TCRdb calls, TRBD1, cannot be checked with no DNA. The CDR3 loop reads CASSQGRGGEKLFF.